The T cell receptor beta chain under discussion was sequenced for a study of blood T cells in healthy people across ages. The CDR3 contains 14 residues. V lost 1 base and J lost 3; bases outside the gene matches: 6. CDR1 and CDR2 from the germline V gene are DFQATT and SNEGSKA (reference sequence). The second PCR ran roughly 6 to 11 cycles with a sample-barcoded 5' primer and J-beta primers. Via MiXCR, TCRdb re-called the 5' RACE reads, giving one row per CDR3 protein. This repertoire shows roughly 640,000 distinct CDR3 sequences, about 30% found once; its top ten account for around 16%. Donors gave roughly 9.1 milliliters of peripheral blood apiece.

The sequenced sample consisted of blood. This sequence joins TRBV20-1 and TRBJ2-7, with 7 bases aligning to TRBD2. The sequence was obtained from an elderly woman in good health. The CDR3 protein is CSARAAAGRYEQYF. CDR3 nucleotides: TGCAGTGCTAGAGCCGCAGCGGGGCGCTACGAGCAGTACTTC.